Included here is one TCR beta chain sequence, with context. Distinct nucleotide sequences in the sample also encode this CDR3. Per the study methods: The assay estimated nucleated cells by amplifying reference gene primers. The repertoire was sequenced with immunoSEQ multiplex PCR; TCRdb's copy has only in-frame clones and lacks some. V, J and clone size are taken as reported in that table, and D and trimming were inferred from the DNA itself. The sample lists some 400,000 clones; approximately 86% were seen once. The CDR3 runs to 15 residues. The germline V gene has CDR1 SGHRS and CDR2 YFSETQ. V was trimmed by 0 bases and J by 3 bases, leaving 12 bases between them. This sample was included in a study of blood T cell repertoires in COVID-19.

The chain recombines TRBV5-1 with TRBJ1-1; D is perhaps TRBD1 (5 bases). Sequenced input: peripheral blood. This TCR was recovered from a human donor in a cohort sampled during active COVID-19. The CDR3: CASSLEAQGYTEAFF. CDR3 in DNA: TGCGCCAGCAGCTTGGAGGCTCAGGGATACACTGAAGCTTTCTTT. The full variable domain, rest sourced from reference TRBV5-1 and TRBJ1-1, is KAGVTQTPRYLIKTRGQQVTLSCSPISGHRSVSWYQQTPGQGLQFLFEYFSETQRNKGNFPGRFSGRQFSNSRSEMNVSTLELGDSALYLCASSLEAQGYTEAFFGQGTRLTVV.